This T cell receptor beta chain is from a study of blood T cell repertoires in COVID-19. V was shortened by 0 bases and J by 7 bases, with 13 bases between the two germline ends. CDR1 and CDR2 (germline): KGHSH, LQKENI. The CDR3 is made up of 15 amino acids. Profiled with immunoSEQ multiplex PCR; TCRdb holds only in-frame clones, not every one. Found here are about 120,000 clones, 87% of them singletons; the top ten hold 25% to 35%. The rearrangement links TRBV18 to TRBJ1-5; weak D call: TRBD1 (6 bases). The clonotype originates from a woman between 65 and 79 years old with acute or convalescent COVID-19. Sequences were obtained from peripheral blood. The CDR3 loop reads CASSPPGGAGQPQHF. DNA for the CDR3: TGTGCCAGCTCACCACCAGGGGGGGCCGGCCAGCCCCAGCATTTT.